The rows below give T cell receptor beta chains drawn from one sample of a study of shared clonotypes between healthy human individuals. The method was immunoSEQ multiplex PCR; TCRdb's version includes in-frame clones alone and lacks a portion of them. The sample lists over 1.4 million clones; roughly 95% were seen once. The sample taken for sequencing was naive CD4+ T cells sorted from blood. These receptors originate from a man between 25 and 39 years old in good health. Both conserved end residues are part of each CDR3. Each record gives: V gene, clone size, J gene, CDR3 protein. Clone sizes are given selectively: once, few, many, or a class where the clone is expanded.

TRBV19	NA	TRBJ2-3	CASSWDRTSDTQYF
TRBV4-2	NA	TRBJ2-1	CASSPTSPDEQFF
TRBV30	NA	TRBJ2-1	CAWSPTRGGEQFF
TRBV5-4	NA	TRBJ2-7	CASSTTGNYEQYF
TRBV4-2	NA	TRBJ2-3	CASSQGTSGSTDTQYF
TRBV2	NA	TRBJ2-7	CASSVSLTSGRKDEQYF
TRBV14	NA	TRBJ1-1	CASSGGMNTEAFF
TRBV5-1	NA	TRBJ2-7	CASSPGLGPVSYEQYF
TRBV5-4	NA	TRBJ2-5	CASSNGGSLETQYF
TRBV14	NA	TRBJ2-7	CASSPSGTNPRSSYEQYF
TRBV27	NA	TRBJ2-1	CASTRILDASGVYNEQFF
TRBV7-8	once	TRBJ2-3	CASSVSGLSTDTQYF
TRBV6-6	NA	TRBJ1-1	CASSYSVRQLNTEAFF
TRBV7-9	NA	TRBJ2-3	CASSPPRAARSTDTQYF
TRBV4-3	NA	TRBJ2-2	CASSQGLADTGELFF
TRBV19	NA	TRBJ2-5	CATKPRGSQETQYF
TRBV6-5	NA	TRBJ2-6	CASSYSTSSMANVLTF
TRBV29-1	NA	TRBJ1-1	CSVGIGIGARGRNTEAFF
TRBV28	NA	TRBJ2-2	CASSGRAIDTGELFF
TRBV7-2	once	TRBJ2-5	CASSPSSGAGKETQYF
TRBV5-1	NA	TRBJ2-3	CASSLFSRGSTDTQYF
TRBV25-1	NA	TRBJ1-1	CASSEYTGTSNTEAFF
TRBV7-6	once	TRBJ2-5	CASSSRGQTQYF
TRBV29-1	NA	TRBJ2-1	CSVHRGYEQFF
TRBV10-3	NA	TRBJ2-7	CAISETGTSGSYEQYF
TRBV5-1	once	TRBJ2-5	CASSLVGTGETQYF
TRBV9	NA	TRBJ2-2	CASSVDGTENTGELFF
TRBV29-1	NA	TRBJ2-3	CSVRDLTDTQYF
TRBV5-1	once	TRBJ2-3	CASSGTDFSTDTQYF
TRBV4-3	NA	TRBJ1-4	CASSPRMGLLKLATNEKLFF
TRBV29-1	NA	TRBJ2-5	CSVLTGREGTQYF